This T cell receptor (beta chain) was observed in a study of blood T cell repertoires in COVID-19. Study in general: Specimens from acute and convalescent COVID-19 originated in the United States, Italy and Spain.

Sequencing used immunoSEQ multiplex PCR; TCRdb keeps in-frame clones, though not all of them. Altogether about 68,000 clones are present, just over 85% being singletons, with the ten largest covering roughly 1.4%. CDR3 size: 15 residues. Trimming removed 7 bases from V and 6 bases from J; junction bases left unmatched: 11. The germline V gene encodes CDR1 SGHTA and CDR2 FQGTGA. The sequence came from a woman aged 55-69 years with acute or convalescent COVID-19. This chain links TRBV7-3 with TRBJ1-2; TRBD1 aligns across 10 bases. Input material: peripheral blood. CDR3 in amino acids: CASIIGTGVLNGYTF. The CDR3, as DNA: TGTGCCAGCATCATAGGGACAGGGGTTTTGAATGGCTACACCTTC.